These 16 T cell receptor beta chains came from one sample sequenced in a study of human T cells and chemical hapten exposure. Regarding time point: patch test 1, 2 weeks after DPC sensitization. Treatment in this sample: therapeutic diphenylcyclopropenone sensitization with weekly scalp DPC. TCRdb ran MiXCR on the RACE reads and lists one entry per CDR3 protein. The repertoire holds under 450,000 distinct CDR3 sequences, with 4.8% as singletons. This specimen consisted of whole blood, obtained in connection with sensitization to the hapten diphenylcyclopropenone (DPC). Receptors originate from a woman aged 45-59 years with alopecia areata. Some clones in this sample may be carry-over from other donors' samples.

This clonotype was observed at least ten times. The chain uses TRBV6-6 and TRBJ2-5; the match to TRBD1 covers 10 bases. With 3 bases clipped from V and 5 bases from J, the junction kept 3 bases outside the gene matches. The CDR3 sequence is 14 residues long. CDR1 MNHNY and CDR2 SVGAGI come from the germline V gene (reference sequence). CDR3 loop: CASSYGTGVETQYF. Here the CDR3 DNA reads TGTGCCAGCAGTTATGGGACAGGGGTGGAGACCCAGTACTTC.

This clonotype appeared many times. The gene calls are TRBV27 and TRBJ2-5; 7 nucleotides agree with TRBD1. Trimming cost V 5 bases and J 4 bases; bases outside gene matches: 10. The CDR3 is 15 residues long. Germline CDR1 MNHEY, CDR2 SMNVEV (reference sequence). CDR3: CASSPTGSYGETQYF. The CDR3 region has the DNA TGTGCCAGCAGTCCGACAGGGAGTTATGGAGAGACCCAGTACTTC.

This clonotype was seen a handful of times. The chain joins TRBV27 to TRBJ2-2; TRBD2 matches at 9 bases. The CDR3 consists of 20 residues. The V segment lost 0 bases and the J segment 5 bases; nucleotides outside the gene matches: 16. Germline CDR1 and CDR2: MNHEY and SMNVEV (reference sequence). CDR3 sequence reads: CASSLSQLKGVAGETGELFF. The CDR3 DNA reads TGTGCCAGCAGTTTATCCCAACTCAAAGGAGTAGCGGGGGAGACCGGGGAGCTGTTTTTT.

The sample holds a few counts of this clonotype. The chain combines TRBV2 with TRBJ2-3; D is ambiguous. This CDR3 has 13 residues. Trimming pared 8 bases from V and 4 bases from J, leaving 13 bases between. The germline CDR1 and CDR2 sequences are SNHLY and FYNNEI. CDR3 sequence (DNA): TGTGCCAGCGGGGTACCGTGGGCAGATACGCAGTATTTT. Translation gives CASGVPWADTQYF.

The chain links TRBV21-1 to TRBJ1-5; the DNA was not used to check the table's D call, TRBD1. TRBV21-1 is an annotated pseudogene. CDR3 length: 16 residues. The CDR3 DNA sequence: TGTGCCAGCAGCAAAACACAGGGGGGTGGCAATCAGCCCCAGCATTTT. Translated, it gives CASSKTQGGGNQPQHF.

The table lists this clonotype with a few counts. The chain employs TRBV28 and TRBJ2-3; a possible D gene is TRBD2 (6 bases). The V and J ends lost 5 bases and 4 bases respectively, with 16 bases between them. The CDR3 spans 15 residues. Germline CDR1 and CDR2: MDHEN and SYDVKM. The CDR3 DNA reads as TGTGCCAGCAGTGTGACTTTGGGGGAGGCAGATACGCAGTATTTT. It codes for CASSVTLGEADTQYF.

Only a few counts were recorded for this clonotype. The gene calls are TRBV6-6 and TRBJ1-2, with 7 bases aligning to TRBD1. The germline V gene encodes CDR1 MNHNY and CDR2 SVGAGI (reference sequence). The CDR3 has 13 amino acids. Losses at the gene ends were 6 bases for V and 9 bases for J; bases not matched to a gene: 10. The CDR3 sequence is CASRGDRVIRYTF. In DNA form, the CDR3 reads TGTGCCAGCAGGGGCGACAGGGTCATTCGCTACACCTTC.

This clonotype has a handful of counts. The chain recombines TRBV29-1 with TRBJ2-7; 11 bases agree with TRBD2. The germline CDR1 and CDR2 sequences are SQVTM and ANQGSEA. V shed 3 bases and J 7 bases; nucleotides not matched to a gene: 11. This CDR3 is built from 15 residues. The CDR3 DNA is TGCAGCGTTGAGGACCCACTAGCGGGAGTTGGGGAGCAGTACTTC. Its translation: CSVEDPLAGVGEQYF.

V and J are TRBV18 and TRBJ2-1; 10 bases are a match to TRBD2. Germline CDR1 reads KGHSH; CDR2 reads LQKENI. The CDR3 is 15 residues long. J was trimmed by 16 bases and V by 1 base; bases with no gene match: 13. CDR3 DNA: TGTGCCAGCTCACCACGCCAAGCGGGGGGGCCGGGGTCTTTCTTC. This codes for CASSPRQAGGPGSFF.

V usage is TRBV14 and J usage is TRBJ2-1; 9 nucleotides agree with TRBD1. The CDR3 runs 16 residues. Looked up from germline, CDR1 is SGHDN and CDR2 is FVKESK. Trimming took 1 base from V and 3 from J; bases not matched to a gene: 4. This CDR3 reads CASSQVGQGSYNEQFF. The CDR3 nucleotides read TGTGCCAGCAGCCAAGTGGGACAGGGAAGCTACAATGAGCAGTTCTTC.

The table lists this clonotype with a few counts. The chain links TRBV12-3 or TRBV12-4 to TRBJ2-1, with 8 bases identical to TRBD2. The CDR3 extends over 14 amino acids. The V segment lost 3 bases and the J segment 10 bases; nucleotides outside the gene matches: 8. CDR3 nucleotide sequence: TGTGCCAGCAGTTTTACGTCTAGCGGGTTCGAGCAGTTCTTC. Its translation is CASSFTSSGFEQFF.

The chain couples TRBV2 to TRBJ1-6, with 7 bases that match TRBD1. The CDR3 contains 15 residues. With 4 bases clipped from V and 6 bases from J, the junction kept 6 bases outside the gene matches. Germline V gives CDR1 SNHLY, CDR2 FYNNEI. The CDR3 sequence: CASSGARDSNSPLHF. The CDR3 nucleotides are TGTGCCAGCAGTGGGGCCCGGGACAGTAATTCACCCCTCCACTTT.

This clonotype has a handful of counts. V is TRBV6-6 and J is TRBJ2-3; possibly TRBD1 for D (6 bases). CDR1 is MNHNY, CDR2 SVGAGI, per germline (reference sequence). The V and J ends lost 5 bases and 0 bases respectively, with 18 bases between them. The CDR3 contains 17 residues. The CDR3 sequence: CASSTVGQGPSTDTQYF. The CDR3 region has the DNA TGTGCCAGCAGTACCGTGGGTCAGGGGCCTAGCACAGATACGCAGTATTTT.

This clonotype has a handful of counts. The chain has TRBV3-1 and TRBJ2-2; TRBD1 matches 7 bases. The CDR3 consists of 15 residues. With 5 bases clipped from V and 6 bases from J, the junction kept 9 bases outside the gene matches. CDR1 LGHDT and CDR2 YNNKEL come from the germline V gene (reference sequence). The CDR3 DNA is TGTGCCAGCAGCGACAAGGGGGCAAAAGCCGGGGAGCTGTTTTTT. Protein sequence: CASSDKGAKAGELFF.

This clonotype was observed a handful of times. The chain uses TRBV13 and TRBJ1-2; possible D gene TRBD1, 5 bases. The germline V and J ends were trimmed by 6 bases and 8 bases, with 19 bases remaining between them. This CDR3 is 14 amino acids long. Germline V gives CDR1 PRHDT, CDR2 FYEKMQ (reference sequence). The CDR3 bases are TGTGCCAGCAGTTATTGGGACCGGGAGGAAGGCTACACCTTC. Translating it yields CASSYWDREEGYTF.

This clonotype was observed many times. This chain joins TRBV20-1 and TRBJ2-7; maybe TRBD1 (6 bases). V shed 2 bases and J shed 4 bases, with 18 bases lying between them. This CDR3 is 15 amino acids long. CDR1 is DFQATT and CDR2 is SNEGSKA in the germline V gene (reference sequence). This chain's CDR3 is CSARSAAGVLYEQYF. The DNA of the CDR3 is TGCAGTGCTAGAAGCGCGGCAGGGGTTTTGTACGAGCAGTACTTC.